This T cell receptor (beta chain) was recovered during a study of spatial heterogeneity in lung cancer. About the study: Raw reads showed each unique TCR and UMI combination turning up more than ten times on average. Study observations and caveats: TCRs found ubiquitously expanded in tumor appeared in blood more at resection than at follow-up.

The time point here: sample taken at primary tumor resection. The study sequenced unsorted whole RNA from tumor, nontumor lung or frozen PBMC. Every individual TCR cDNA molecule carried its own unique molecular identifier, which allowed correction of PCR and sequencing errors. TCRdb re-derived calls from the 5' RACE reads in MiXCR, one entry per CDR3 protein. In the table there are around 74,000 distinct CDR3 sequences, 10% to 15% of which are singletons. The germline V and J ends were trimmed by 0 bases and 6 bases, with 13 bases remaining between them. This CDR3 comprises 14 residues. Germline CDR1 SGHRS, CDR2 YFSETQ. This clonotype was counted a few times. Its matching antigen is unknown.

This specimen was PBMCs, taken at surgery. The J gene is TRBJ2-7, the V gene TRBV5-1; D is possibly TRBD1 (5 bases). The sequence was obtained from a male donor with early-stage non-small cell lung cancer. The CDR3 DNA sequence: TGCGCCAGCAGCTTGGCACAGGACCTCTCCGAGCAGTACTTC. It specifies CASSLAQDLSEQYF.